The subject of this entry is one T cell receptor (beta chain). This clone was seen more than once but under ten times. Its binding antigen is unknown. The record has no base qualities; no much larger clone is one base away. Library preparation used the immunoSEQ multiplex PCR assay. DNA was isolated with Qiagen DNeasy or QIAamp micro DNA kits and TCRB sequenced with the Adaptive Biotechnology human TCRB sequencing kit. Sequencing of TCRB libraries was performed on an Illumina MiSeq. The paper's data handling went like this. The kit provider's software was used to analyze TCRB sequence data, and Fisher's exact test was used to test clonotype templates for tumor enrichment. TCRdb re-hosts the immuneACCESS table, in-frame sequences only. Its copies lack some clones; in the studies checked, an unresolved V gene accounts for under half of them, and the cause for the rest is not known. The V and J calls and clone size were taken over from that table, and D and trimming were inferred from the DNA. The sample table lists roughly 4,500 clones, roughly 74% of them with a count of one. Around a sixth of the sample lies in the top ten.

The sample belongs to a study of CD4 T cells in lung cancer (dated by TCRdb to about 2019). Concerning the study at large: In the study, blood T cells from NSCLC patients were screened for responses to candidate mutation-encoded neoepitopes, and neoantigen-specific CD4+ T-cell clones and TCRs were isolated. A few patients undergoing curative-intent resections for stage I-III non-small cell lung cancer provided the tumor and non-adjacent lung tissue. The resected patients had lung adenocarcinoma or squamous cell carcinoma, were aged 60 to 69 at blood donation, and mostly were former smokers. Before blood donation, treatments including platinum chemotherapy had been received by the patients, and nivolumab or pembrolizumab had been received by some of the patients. Deep sequencing of TCRB was used to follow the frequency of neoantigen-specific clonotypes in tumor resections, non-adjacent lung and cultured T-cell products.

General conclusions and limits of the study: Rather than memory responses to the cancer, some blood-derived responses might reflect cross-reactivity or in vitro priming of naive T cells.

For CDR1 and CDR2, the germline V gene lists MGHRA and YSYEKL. The cysteine opens and the phenylalanine closes a CDR3 of 16 amino acids. The only DNA kept is the CDR3, 48 bases in frame from the first base. Trimming leaves V shorter by 0 bases and J shorter by 2 bases, with the junction holding 5 bases beyond the gene matches. The TCR was taken from a man aged 55 to 69 with non-small cell lung cancer. Sequences were obtained from lung tumor tissue. The chain is encoded by TRBV4-1 joined to TRBJ1-2, with 8 central nucleotides matching TRBD1. In nucleotide form, the sequence is TGCGCCAGCAGCCAAGATACCTACAGGGGGAACTATGGCTACACCTTC. This translates into CASSQDTYRGNYGYTF.